This is a list of T cell receptor beta chains from one sample in a study of blood T cell repertoires in COVID-19. Profiling relied on immunoSEQ multiplex PCR, and the TCRdb table lists in-frame clones only, not all of them. The table lists about 140,000 clones, about 80% of them singletons. The specimen was peripheral blood. The receptors come from a man in his fifties or sixties with acute or convalescent COVID-19. Each CDR3 is given with its conserved first and last residue.

J: TRBJ1-4
V: TRBV14
CDR3: CASSQADRLNEKLFF

J: TRBJ1-6
V: TRBV5-6
CDR3: CASSLGHGTEDFSPLHF

J: TRBJ2-1
V: TRBV24-1
CDR3: CATSDPTGQGMGQFF

J: TRBJ2-3
V: TRBV6-6
CDR3: CASSNRDGGNTDTQYF

J: TRBJ1-6
V: TRBV19
CDR3: CASSISGRGAYKGSPLHF

J: TRBJ1-1
V: TRBV2
CDR3: CASRGQGMTTEAFF

J: TRBJ2-5
V: TRBV9
CDR3: CASSPPTPSTQYF

J: TRBJ2-5
V: TRBV5-4
CDR3: CASSLRGEETQYF

J: TRBJ1-2
V: TRBV15
CDR3: CATSRGIQGGGYTF

J: TRBJ2-3
V: TRBV30
CDR3: CAWSVSGGIPDTQYF

J: TRBJ2-1
V: TRBV13
CDR3: CASSEGLGLGGGAVEQFF

J: TRBJ1-5
V: TRBV9
CDR3: CASSVGQNQPQHF

J: TRBJ2-6
V: TRBV27
CDR3: CASRPSVAGANVLTF

J: TRBJ1-5
V: TRBV27
CDR3: CASSPTVVNQPQHF

J: TRBJ2-6
V: TRBV4-2
CDR3: CASSDRDRAYSGANVLTF

J: TRBJ2-1
V: TRBV6-2/TRBV6-3
CDR3: CASSYPTGSGNEQFF

J: TRBJ2-3
V: TRBV7-9
CDR3: CASSLIRPGASTDTQYF

J: TRBJ1-5
V: TRBV30
CDR3: CAWGSGLTNQPQHF

J: TRBJ2-2
V: TRBV6-4
CDR3: CASSERITGTGELFF

J: TRBJ2-5
V: TRBV19
CDR3: CASSIKGGGEETQYF

J: TRBJ2-3
V: TRBV9
CDR3: CASSVGSGQGAVDTQYF

J: TRBJ1-1
V: TRBV11-1
CDR3: CASSLAGEDTEAFF

J: TRBJ2-2
V: TRBV5-6
CDR3: CASSLLSLNTGELFF

J: TRBJ1-5
V: TRBV28
CDR3: CASSQSTGNQPQHF

J: TRBJ2-1
V: TRBV4-1
CDR3: CASSPYSGLGAYNEQFF

J: TRBJ1-1
V: TRBV18
CDR3: CASSPLGGGTGIGTEAFF

J: TRBJ2-3
V: TRBV10-2
CDR3: CASSEGRGGTDTQYF

J: TRBJ2-3
V: TRBV24-1
CDR3: CATSDSTNAQGQTQYF

J: TRBJ2-5
V: TRBV19
CDR3: CASSAGDRGETQYF

J: TRBJ2-5
V: TRBV6-1
CDR3: CASSEITGTQETQYF

J: TRBJ2-5
V: TRBV5-1
CDR3: CASSFGSGGQETQYF

J: TRBJ2-7
V: TRBV18
CDR3: CASSQISGGPYEQYF

J: TRBJ1-1
V: TRBV2
CDR3: CASSEGGGNTEAFF

J: TRBJ1-5
V: TRBV2
CDR3: CASSATAGDQPQHF

J: TRBJ1-2
V: TRBV19
CDR3: CASSSPQGAGYGYTF

J: TRBJ1-1
V: TRBV6-5
CDR3: CASRTRGFGTEAFF

J: TRBJ1-4
V: TRBV5-1
CDR3: CASSLGTGWEEKLFF

J: TRBJ1-2
V: TRBV30
CDR3: CAWTPTGNYGYTF

J: TRBJ1-5
V: TRBV29-1
CDR3: CSVLTGGGGSNQPQHF

J: TRBJ2-1
V: TRBV7-2
CDR3: CASSPRTSGYNEQFF

J: TRBJ1-4
V: TRBV14
CDR3: CASSPLQGAPGEKLFF

J: TRBJ1-1
V: TRBV7-8
CDR3: CASSPAGQPGTEAFF

J: TRBJ2-3
V: TRBV18
CDR3: CASSLGTPGTDTQYF

J: TRBJ2-2
V: TRBV5-8
CDR3: CASSLDRGPTGELFF

J: TRBJ2-1
V: TRBV7-9
CDR3: CASSIRRDRDYNEQFF

J: TRBJ2-2
V: TRBV30
CDR3: CAWSGTGFTGELFF

J: TRBJ2-3
V: TRBV19
CDR3: CASGIQEDTQYF

J: TRBJ2-3
V: TRBV29-1
CDR3: CSVEVLGGTADTQYF

J: TRBJ1-1
V: TRBV5-8
CDR3: CASSTWGGRGNTEAFF

J: TRBJ1-1
V: TRBV29-1
CDR3: CSVASQGAASEAFF

J: TRBJ2-7
V: TRBV4-1
CDR3: CASSLDGGAKSYEQYF

J: TRBJ1-3
V: TRBV9
CDR3: CASSPRTTGNTIYF

J: TRBJ2-7
V: TRBV2
CDR3: CASPFGQSYEQYF

J: TRBJ1-1
V: TRBV29-1
CDR3: CSAGTLGTEAFF

J: TRBJ1-2
V: TRBV13
CDR3: CASSSGQGSNGYTF

J: TRBJ1-5
V: TRBV29-1
CDR3: CSVAYGTGNQPQHF

J: TRBJ1-5
V: TRBV6-2/TRBV6-3
CDR3: CASSRTGGNQPQHF

J: TRBJ1-5
V: TRBV9
CDR3: CASSSRGGNQPQHF

J: TRBJ2-1
V: TRBV27
CDR3: CASSSGLFEQFF

J: TRBJ2-2
V: TRBV10-3
CDR3: CAIRPTGSTGELFF